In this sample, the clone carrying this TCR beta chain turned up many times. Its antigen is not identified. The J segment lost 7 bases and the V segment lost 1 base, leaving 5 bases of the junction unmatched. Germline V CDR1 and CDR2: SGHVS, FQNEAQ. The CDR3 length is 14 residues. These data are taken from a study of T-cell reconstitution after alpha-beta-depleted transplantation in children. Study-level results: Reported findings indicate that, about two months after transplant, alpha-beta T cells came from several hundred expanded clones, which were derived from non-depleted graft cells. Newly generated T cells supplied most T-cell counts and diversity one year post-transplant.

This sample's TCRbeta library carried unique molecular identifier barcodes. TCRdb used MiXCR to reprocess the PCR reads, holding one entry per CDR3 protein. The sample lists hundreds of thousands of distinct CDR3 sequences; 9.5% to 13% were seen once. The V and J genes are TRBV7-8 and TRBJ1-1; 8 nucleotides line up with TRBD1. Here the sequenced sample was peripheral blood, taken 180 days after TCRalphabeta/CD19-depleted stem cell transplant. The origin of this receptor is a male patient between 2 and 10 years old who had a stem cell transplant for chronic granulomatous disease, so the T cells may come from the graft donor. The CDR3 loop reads CASSLGATGGEAFF. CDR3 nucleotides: TGTGCCAGCAGCTTAGGGGCAACAGGGGGTGAAGCTTTCTTT. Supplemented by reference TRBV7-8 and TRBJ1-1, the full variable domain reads GAGVSQSPRYKVAKRGQDVALRCDPISGHVSLFWYQQALGQGPEFLTYFQNEAQLDKSGLPSDRFFAERPEGSVSTLKIQRTQQEDSAVYLCASSLGATGGEAFFGQGTRLTVV.